This T cell receptor (beta chain) was observed in a study of cytomegalovirus exposure and HLA in healthy donors. V was pared by 3 bases and J by 1 base, with 9 bases between. CDR3 size: 14 residues. Looked up from germline, CDR1 is SEHNR and CDR2 is FQNEAQ (reference sequence). Both 60 Vbeta primers and 13 Jbeta primers went into the PCR. The data were produced by immunoSEQ multiplex PCR, yet TCRdb's version contains in-frame clones alone and is incomplete. The sample gives more than 110,000 clones, roughly 80% of which show up once; about 1% is in the top ten. The rearrangement joins TRBV7-9 to TRBJ1-1; unclear D gene. The origin of this receptor is a man between 18 and 35 years old in good health and CMV-seronegative. Sequencing was performed on PBMCs. The CDR3 here is CASSFQRPNTEAFF. The CDR3 DNA follows: TGTGCCAGCAGCTTTCAGCGACCGAACACTGAAGCTTTCTTT.